This T cell receptor (beta chain) was observed in a study of control samples from healthy donors and cancer patients. The CDR3 consists of 14 residues. CDR1 SEHNR and CDR2 FQNEAQ come from the germline V gene (reference sequence). Trimming shortened V by 4 bases and J by 5 bases, and 14 bases separated the two germline ends. TCRdb's copy holds only in-frame clones and misses some; the assay was immunoSEQ multiplex PCR. Here the sample spans over 75,000 clones, around 80% being singletons. The sample consisted of blood. The sequence derives from a man in his sixties in good health. The chain joins TRBV7-9 to TRBJ2-5, with unresolved D. The CDR3 protein is CASSYSGMEETQYF. CDR3 nucleotides: TGTGCCAGCAGCTATAGTGGAATGGAGGAGACCCAGTACTTC.